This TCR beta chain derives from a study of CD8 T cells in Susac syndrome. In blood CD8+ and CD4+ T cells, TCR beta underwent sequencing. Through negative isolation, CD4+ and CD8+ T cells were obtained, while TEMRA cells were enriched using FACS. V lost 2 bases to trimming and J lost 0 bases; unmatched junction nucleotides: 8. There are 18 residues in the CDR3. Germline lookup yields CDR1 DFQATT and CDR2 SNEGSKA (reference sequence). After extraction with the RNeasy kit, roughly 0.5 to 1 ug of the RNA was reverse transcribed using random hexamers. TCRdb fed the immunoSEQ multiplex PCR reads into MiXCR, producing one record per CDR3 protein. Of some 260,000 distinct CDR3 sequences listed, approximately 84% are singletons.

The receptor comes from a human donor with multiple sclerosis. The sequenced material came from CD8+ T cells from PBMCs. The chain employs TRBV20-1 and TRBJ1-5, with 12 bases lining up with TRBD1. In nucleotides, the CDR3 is TGCAGTGCTAGAAATGGGACAGGGGGCTTTTATAGCAATCAGCCCCAGCATTTT. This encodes CSARNGTGGFYSNQPQHF.